This is a list of T cell receptor beta chains from one sample in a study of blood T cell repertoires in COVID-19. The table came from immunoSEQ multiplex PCR; TCRdb's copy has only in-frame clones and leaves some out. This sample yields 120,000 or so clones, of which about 79% are seen a single time; 37% belongs to the top ten. Source material: peripheral blood. These receptors were collected from a man aged 35 to 55 with active or convalescent COVID-19. The CDR3 runs from the conserved cysteine through the conserved F or W. The D gene is left open where the match is weak. Rows may omit the clone size; those that give it use once, few, many or a size class.

clone size,J gene,D gene,V gene,CDR3 protein,CDR3 DNA
-,TRBJ2-2,-,TRBV6-4,CASSEGASAGELFF,TGTGCCAGCAGTGAAGGGGCTAGCGCCGGGGAGCTGTTTTTT
-,TRBJ1-2,TRBD1,TRBV3-1/TRBV3-2,CASGWQGGLSYTF,TGTGCCAGCGGTTGGCAGGGGGGTCTGAGCTACACCTTC
-,TRBJ2-7,TRBD1,TRBV7-2,CASSSRTGVSYEQYF,TGTGCCAGCAGCTCCCGGACAGGTGTATCCTACGAGCAGTACTTC
few,TRBJ1-1,-,TRBV7-2,CASSLDPGQNTEAFF,TGTGCCAGCAGCTTAGATCCGGGTCAGAACACTGAAGCTTTCTTT
-,TRBJ1-2,-,TRBV12-3/TRBV12-4,CASRSDSPYGYTF,TGTGCCAGCAGGTCGGACAGCCCCTATGGCTACACCTTC
few,TRBJ2-1,TRBD1,TRBV27,CASSLVAGGNGNEQFF,TGTGCCAGCAGTTTAGTGGCAGGGGGCAATGGAAATGAGCAGTTCTTC
-,TRBJ1-3,-,TRBV18,CASSPKESSGNTIYF,TGTGCCAGCTCCCCTAAAGAGAGCTCTGGAAACACCATATATTTT
-,TRBJ1-2,-,TRBV29-1,CSVEPPPEPIPYGYTF,TGCAGCGTTGAGCCTCCGCCCGAGCCCATTCCCTATGGCTACACCTTC
-,TRBJ2-2,TRBD2,TRBV5-1,CASSRSGSGTGELFF,TGCGCCAGCAGTCGAAGCGGGAGTGGGACCGGGGAGCTGTTTTTT
-,TRBJ2-1,-,TRBV7-3,CASSLIALPSGNEQFF,TGTGCCAGCAGCTTAATCGCCCTACCCTCCGGGAATGAGCAGTTCTTC
-,TRBJ2-7,-,TRBV19,CASSISRAAYEQYF,TGTGCCAGTAGTATTTCCAGGGCCGCCTACGAGCAGTACTTC
-,TRBJ1-5,-,TRBV18,CASSSFPLDGSNQPQHF,TGTGCCAGCTCATCATTTCCGCTAGACGGCAGCAATCAGCCCCAGCATTTT
once,TRBJ2-1,-,TRBV3-1/TRBV3-2,CASSQDAGNYNEQFF,TGTGCCAGCAGCCAAGATGCGGGGAACTACAATGAGCAGTTCTTC
-,TRBJ1-4,-,TRBV11-2,CASSSRGGLNEKLFF,TGTGCCAGCAGCTCCCGGGGAGGGTTGAATGAAAAACTGTTTTTT
-,TRBJ1-4,-,TRBV28,CASSLSGSTNEKLFF,TGTGCCAGCAGTTTATCGGGGTCCACTAATGAAAAACTGTTTTTT
-,TRBJ1-1,-,TRBV6-6,CASTIRGANTEAFF,TGTGCCAGCACTATCCGGGGAGCGAACACTGAAGCTTTCTTT
few,TRBJ2-3,TRBD1,TRBV11-3,CASSSQGATDTQYF,TGTGCCAGCAGTTCACAGGGGGCAACAGATACGCAGTATTTT